A selection of T cell receptor beta chains follows, all from one sample in a study of identical twins. TCRdb re-called the 5' RACE reads with MiXCR, one entry per CDR3 protein. The sample records 510,000 or so distinct CDR3 sequences, about 15% being singletons. The sample was also linked to a second study, of yellow fever vaccine responses in identical twins.

The sample taken for sequencing was CD4+ T cells sorted from blood. Source of these receptors: a woman between 18 and 30 years old in good health. The CDR3 runs from the conserved cysteine through the conserved F or W. A D gene is named only where the DNA matches it firmly. The size of a clone is reported for some rows only, either as once, few or many, or as a class for expanded clones.

- | - | TRBJ2-6 | TRBV15 | CATSRWGFGSSGANVLTF | TGTGCCACCAGCAGGTGGGGGTTTGGAAGCTCTGGGGCCAACGTCCTGACTTTC
- | TRBD2 | TRBJ2-3 | TRBV5-6 | CASSLGLAGVQDTQYF | TGTGCCAGCAGCTTGGGGCTAGCGGGGGTTCAAGATACGCAGTATTTT
many | - | TRBJ2-1 | TRBV5-1 | CASSLISRVASYNEQFF | TGCGCCAGCAGCTTGATCTCTAGGGTGGCTTCCTACAATGAGCAGTTCTTC
- | - | TRBJ2-2 | TRBV9 | CASSPIVTGELFF | TGTGCCAGCAGCCCTATAGTCACCGGGGAGCTGTTTTTT
few | - | TRBJ2-2 | TRBV6-1 | CASSRRGVPYTGELFF | TGTGCCAGCAGCCGTCGGGGAGTCCCCTACACCGGGGAGCTGTTTTTT
- | - | TRBJ2-3 | TRBV7-3 | CASSPGSNTDTQYF | TGTGCCAGCAGCCCGGGGTCGAACACAGATACGCAGTATTTT
many | TRBD2 | TRBJ2-7 | TRBV12-3/TRBV12-4 | CASSSAGGRIGEQYF | TGTGCCAGCAGTTCCGCCGGCGGGAGGATAGGCGAGCAGTACTTC
few | - | TRBJ2-5 | TRBV29-1 | CSVVQGGGQETQYF | TGCAGCGTTGTTCAGGGAGGGGGCCAAGAGACCCAGTACTTC
- | - | TRBJ2-7 | TRBV6-5 | CASSYAGFSYEQYF | TGTGCCAGCAGTTACGCAGGATTCTCTTACGAGCAGTACTTC
few | TRBD1 | TRBJ2-2 | TRBV10-3 | CAISESNRGTGELFF | TGTGCCATCAGTGAGTCAAACAGGGGCACCGGGGAGCTGTTTTTT
- | - | TRBJ2-2 | TRBV24-1 | CATSVLSGELFF | TGTGCCACCAGTGTATTATCCGGGGAGCTGTTTTTT
few | - | TRBJ2-5 | TRBV5-1 | CASSLVRQAQETQYF | TGCGCCAGCAGCTTGGTCCGACAGGCCCAAGAGACCCAGTACTTC
many | - | TRBJ2-3 | TRBV3-1 | CASSHGDTQYF | TGTGCCAGCAGCCACGGAGATACGCAGTATTTT
- | - | TRBJ2-1 | TRBV12-3/TRBV12-4 | CASRLVRYEQFF | TGTGCCAGCAGGTTAGTTCGATATGAGCAGTTCTTC
many | - | TRBJ1-5 | TRBV4-1 | CASSVDSNQPQHF | TGCGCCAGCAGTGTGGATAGCAATCAGCCCCAGCATTTT
- | TRBD2 | TRBJ2-3 | TRBV7-9 | CASSGTGREGPDTQYF | TGTGCCAGCAGCGGCACTGGGCGGGAGGGCCCAGATACGCAGTATTTT
- | - | TRBJ2-2 | TRBV10-3 | CAISEPTRTGELFF | TGTGCCATCAGTGAGCCGACAAGGACCGGGGAGCTGTTTTTT
- | TRBD1 | TRBJ2-1 | TRBV10-3 | CAIRGTGGGLDEQFF | TGTGCCATCAGGGGTACAGGGGGCGGCTTGGATGAGCAGTTCTTC
few | TRBD2 | TRBJ2-5 | TRBV5-1 | CASSLATSEQETQYF | TGCGCCAGCAGCTTGGCGACTAGCGAGCAAGAGACCCAGTACTTC
- | - | TRBJ2-6 | TRBV5-1 | CASSSTKSSGANVLTF | TGCGCCAGCAGTTCCACAAAAAGCTCTGGGGCCAACGTCCTGACTTTC
many | TRBD1 | TRBJ2-5 | TRBV2 | CASSGQGLAIQETQYF | TGTGCCAGCAGCGGACAGGGTTTGGCAATCCAAGAGACCCAGTACTTC
- | TRBD2 | TRBJ2-7 | TRBV18 | CASSRAASGSSHSYEQYF | TGTGCCAGCTCACGGGCTGCTAGCGGGAGCTCCCACTCCTACGAGCAGTACTTC
few | TRBD2 | TRBJ2-1 | TRBV3-1 | CASSPAGRGGLGEQFF | TGTGCCAGCAGCCCGGCAGGGCGGGGGGGCCTCGGTGAGCAGTTCTTC
many | TRBD1 | TRBJ1-4 | TRBV7-9 | CASSSGQGTTNEKLFF | TGTGCCAGCAGCTCGGGACAGGGGACAACTAATGAAAAACTGTTTTTT
few | - | TRBJ1-2 | TRBV6-5 | CASSYREGNYGYTF | TGTGCCAGCAGTTACCGGGAGGGGAACTATGGCTACACCTTC
many | - | TRBJ2-1 | TRBV12-3/TRBV12-4 | CASSKDSYNEQFF | TGTGCCAGCAGTAAAGACAGCTACAATGAGCAGTTCTTC
few | - | TRBJ2-2 | TRBV7-9 | CASSWGGTGELFF | TGTGCCAGCAGCTGGGGAGGCACCGGGGAGCTGTTTTTT
- | TRBD2 | TRBJ2-1 | TRBV6-5 | CASSYWASGGAESYNEQFF | TGTGCCAGCAGTTACTGGGCGAGCGGGGGGGCCGAATCCTACAATGAGCAGTTCTTC
few | TRBD1 | TRBJ2-3 | TRBV5-6 | CASSLRLTGYAVDTQYF | TGTGCCAGCAGCCTCCGCTTGACAGGGTATGCAGTAGATACGCAGTATTTT
many | - | TRBJ2-1 | TRBV6-1 | CASSGGSSYNEQFF | TGTGCCAGCAGTGGGGGGAGTTCCTACAATGAGCAGTTCTTC
- | - | TRBJ2-7 | TRBV14 | CASSRNLYEQYF | TGTGCCAGCAGCCGAAACCTCTACGAGCAGTACTTC
once | TRBD1 | TRBJ2-6 | TRBV6-1 | CASSKGTGGNLSGANVLTF | TGTGCCAGCAGTAAAGGGACAGGGGGTAATCTTTCTGGGGCCAACGTCCTGACTTTC
- | TRBD2 | TRBJ2-1 | TRBV29-1 | CSVELAGGLREQFF | TGCAGCGTTGAACTAGCGGGAGGGCTTCGGGAGCAGTTCTTC
many | TRBD1 | TRBJ2-5 | TRBV7-3 | CASSPMGQKQETQYF | TGTGCCAGCAGCCCGATGGGACAGAAACAAGAGACCCAGTACTTC
few | TRBD1 | TRBJ2-4 | TRBV29-1 | CSVGQENIQYF | TGCAGCGTCGGACAGGAAAACATTCAGTACTTC
- | - | TRBJ2-2 | TRBV20-1 | CSASPGGHLNTGELFF | TGCAGTGCTAGCCCTGGGGGACACTTGAACACCGGGGAGCTGTTTTTT
few | - | TRBJ2-3 | TRBV9 | CASSATGTFYTDTQYF | TGTGCCAGCAGTGCTACCGGGACTTTTTACACAGATACGCAGTATTTT
- | TRBD2 | TRBJ2-1 | TRBV2 | CASIGTSGFRYNEQFF | TGTGCCAGCATTGGGACTAGCGGGTTTAGGTACAATGAGCAGTTCTTC
- | TRBD1 | TRBJ2-7 | TRBV5-1 | CASRKGQGVYNEQYF | TGCGCCAGCAGGAAGGGACAGGGGGTTTACAACGAGCAGTACTTC
many | - | TRBJ2-3 | TRBV10-3 | CAISELTGKSTDTQYF | TGTGCCATCAGTGAGTTGACGGGGAAAAGCACAGATACGCAGTATTTT
- | - | TRBJ1-2 | TRBV3-1 | CASSFGQPNGYTF | TGTGCCAGCAGCTTTGGACAGCCCAATGGCTACACCTTC
many | TRBD2 | TRBJ2-5 | TRBV15 | CATRTSGKQETQYF | TGTGCCACCAGGACTAGCGGAAAACAAGAGACCCAGTACTTC
few | - | TRBJ2-1 | TRBV7-2 | CASSFRQGLWDEQFF | TGTGCCAGCAGCTTTCGACAGGGACTGTGGGATGAGCAGTTCTTC
few | - | TRBJ2-5 | TRBV2 | CASSIYLGIGETQYF | TGTGCCAGCAGCATATATCTAGGGATTGGAGAGACCCAGTACTTC
- | - | TRBJ1-2 | TRBV28 | CASSPPTGTGYTF | TGTGCCAGCAGTCCGCCGACAGGAACTGGCTACACCTTC
few | - | TRBJ1-1 | TRBV2 | CASRTGRMNTEAFF | TGTGCCAGCAGGACAGGTCGAATGAACACTGAAGCTTTCTTT
- | TRBD2 | TRBJ2-1 | TRBV10-3 | CAIRTLAGRPNEQFF | TGTGCCATCAGGACTCTAGCGGGGCGGCCCAATGAGCAGTTCTTC
many | TRBD2 | TRBJ2-4 | TRBV7-8 | CASSWNSGNPRGKNIQYF | TGTGCCAGCAGCTGGAATAGCGGGAACCCCCGAGGCAAAAACATTCAGTACTTC
few | TRBD2 | TRBJ2-1 | TRBV14 | CASSQGSGLADLNEQFF | TGTGCCAGCAGCCAAGGGAGTGGACTAGCGGATTTAAATGAGCAGTTCTTC
few | - | TRBJ1-2 | TRBV28 | CASSSSTGPVYGYTF | TGTGCCAGCAGTTCTAGTACAGGGCCAGTCTATGGCTACACCTTC
few | TRBD1 | TRBJ2-2 | TRBV6-1 | CASSEPGQGDTGELFF | TGTGCCAGCAGTGAGCCGGGACAGGGGGACACCGGGGAGCTGTTTTTT
- | TRBD2 | TRBJ2-1 | TRBV27 | CASSSQSRLAGGNEQFF | TGTGCCAGCAGTTCTCAATCCCGGCTAGCGGGAGGCAATGAGCAGTTCTTC
- | TRBD1 | TRBJ1-1 | TRBV5-1 | CASSPVTGGNTEAFF | TGCGCCAGCAGCCCCGTTACAGGGGGGAACACTGAAGCTTTCTTT
- | - | TRBJ1-2 | TRBV6-4 | CASREGGYTF | TGTGCCAGCAGGGAAGGGGGCTACACCTTC
- | TRBD1 | TRBJ2-7 | TRBV19 | CASSIATGTASSYEQYF | TGTGCCAGTAGTATAGCGACCGGGACAGCCAGCTCCTACGAGCAGTACTTC
many | - | TRBJ2-1 | TRBV12-3/TRBV12-4 | CASSLAQGGDEQFF | TGTGCCAGCAGTTTAGCCCAAGGGGGGGATGAGCAGTTCTTC